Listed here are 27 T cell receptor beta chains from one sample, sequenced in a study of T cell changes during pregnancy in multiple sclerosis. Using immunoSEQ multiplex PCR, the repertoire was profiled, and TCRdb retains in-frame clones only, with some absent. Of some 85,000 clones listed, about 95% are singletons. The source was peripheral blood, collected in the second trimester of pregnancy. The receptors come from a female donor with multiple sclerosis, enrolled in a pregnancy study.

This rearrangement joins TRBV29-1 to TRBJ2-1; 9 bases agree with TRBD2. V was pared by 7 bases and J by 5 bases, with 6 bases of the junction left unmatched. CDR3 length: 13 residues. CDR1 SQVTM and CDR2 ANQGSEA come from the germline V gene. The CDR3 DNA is TGCAGCGCGATTAGCGGGAGACACAATGAGCAGTTCTTC. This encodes CSAISGRHNEQFF.

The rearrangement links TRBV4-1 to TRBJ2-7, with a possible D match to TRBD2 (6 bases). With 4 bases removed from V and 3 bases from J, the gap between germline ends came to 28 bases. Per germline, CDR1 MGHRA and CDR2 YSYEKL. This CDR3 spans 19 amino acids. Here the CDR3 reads CASSRPRLVRTVPYYEQYF. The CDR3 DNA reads TGCGCCAGCAGCCGCCCACGACTAGTCCGGACGGTCCCCTACTACGAGCAGTACTTC.

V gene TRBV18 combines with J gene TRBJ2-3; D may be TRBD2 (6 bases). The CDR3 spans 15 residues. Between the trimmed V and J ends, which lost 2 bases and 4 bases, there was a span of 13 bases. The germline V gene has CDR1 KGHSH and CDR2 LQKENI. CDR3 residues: CASSPSVSSADTQYF. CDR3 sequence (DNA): TGTGCCAGCTCACCATCAGTGTCTAGCGCAGATACGCAGTATTTT.

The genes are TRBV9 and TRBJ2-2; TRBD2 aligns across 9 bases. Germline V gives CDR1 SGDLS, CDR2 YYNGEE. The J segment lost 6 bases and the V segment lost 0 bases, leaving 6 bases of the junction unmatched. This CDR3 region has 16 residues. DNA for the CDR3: TGTGCCAGCAGCGTAGCAGGGACTAGCTATTCCGGGGAGCTGTTTTTT. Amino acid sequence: CASSVAGTSYSGELFF.

CDR3 amino acids: CASSASGRLKDNEQFF. The CDR3 coding sequence is TGTGCCAGCAGCGCATCAGGTAGACTAAAAGACAATGAGCAGTTCTTC. This sequence joins TRBV11-3 and TRBJ2-1; perhaps TRBD2 as D (5 bases). V was trimmed by 5 bases and J by 5 bases, leaving 19 bases between them. Germline CDR1 reads SGHNT; CDR2 reads YENEEA. CDR3 size: 16 residues.

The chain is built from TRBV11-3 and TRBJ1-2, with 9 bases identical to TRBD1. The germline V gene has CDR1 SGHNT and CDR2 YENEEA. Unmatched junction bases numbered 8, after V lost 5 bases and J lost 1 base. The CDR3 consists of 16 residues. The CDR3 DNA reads TGTGCCAGCAGCCAAAGGAGGGACAGGGTTAACTATGGCTACACCTTC. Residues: CASSQRRDRVNYGYTF. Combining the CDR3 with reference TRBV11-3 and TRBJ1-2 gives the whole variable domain EAGVVQSPRYKIIEKKQPVAFWCNPISGHNTLYWYLQNLGQGPELLIRYENEEAVDDSQLPKDRFSAERLKGVDSTLKIQPAELGDSAVYLCASSQRRDRVNYGYTFGSGTRLTVV.

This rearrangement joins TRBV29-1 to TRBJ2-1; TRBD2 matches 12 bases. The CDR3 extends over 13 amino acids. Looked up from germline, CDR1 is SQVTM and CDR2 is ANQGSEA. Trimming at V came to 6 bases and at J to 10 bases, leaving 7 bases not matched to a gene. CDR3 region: CSVTSGGPVEQFF. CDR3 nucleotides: TGCAGCGTGACTAGCGGGGGACCAGTAGAGCAGTTCTTC.

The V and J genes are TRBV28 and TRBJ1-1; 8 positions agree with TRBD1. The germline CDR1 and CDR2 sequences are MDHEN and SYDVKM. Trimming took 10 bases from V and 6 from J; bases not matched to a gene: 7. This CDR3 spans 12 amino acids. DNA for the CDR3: TGTGCCACCACAGGGGGTGGGGCTGAAGCTTTCTTT. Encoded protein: CATTGGGAEAFF. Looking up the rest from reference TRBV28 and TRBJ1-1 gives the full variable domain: DVKVTQSSRYLVKRTGEKVFLECVQDMDHENMFWYRQDPGLGLRLIYFSYDVKMKEKGDIPEGYSVSREKKERFSLILESASTNQTSMYLCATTGGGAEAFFGQGTRLTVV.

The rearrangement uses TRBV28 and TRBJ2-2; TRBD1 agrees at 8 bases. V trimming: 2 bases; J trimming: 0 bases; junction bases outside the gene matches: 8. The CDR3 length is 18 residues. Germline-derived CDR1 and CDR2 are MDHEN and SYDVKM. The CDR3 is CASSLIGTGLPNTGELFF. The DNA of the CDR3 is TGTGCCAGCAGTTTAATCGGGACAGGACTCCCGAACACCGGGGAGCTGTTTTTT.

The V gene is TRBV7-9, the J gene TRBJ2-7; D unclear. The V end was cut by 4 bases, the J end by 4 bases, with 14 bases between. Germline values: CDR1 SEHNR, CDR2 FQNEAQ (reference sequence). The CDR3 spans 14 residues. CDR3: CASSSTANPYEQYF. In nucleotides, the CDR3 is TGTGCCAGCAGCTCAACAGCCAACCCGTACGAGCAGTACTTC.

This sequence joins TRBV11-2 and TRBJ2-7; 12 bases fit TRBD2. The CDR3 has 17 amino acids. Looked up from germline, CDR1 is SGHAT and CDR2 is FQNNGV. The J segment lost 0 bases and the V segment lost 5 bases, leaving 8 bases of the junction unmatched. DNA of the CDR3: TGTGCCAGCAGCCGAGGAGGACTAGCGGGGACCTCCTACGAGCAGTACTTC. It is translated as CASSRGGLAGTSYEQYF. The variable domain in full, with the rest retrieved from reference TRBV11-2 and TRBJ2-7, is EAGVAQSPRYKIIEKRQSVAFWCNPISGHATLYWYQQILGQGPKLLIQFQNNGVVDDSQLPKDRFSAERLKGVDSTLKIQPAKLEDSAVYLCASSRGGLAGTSYEQYFGPGTRLTVT.

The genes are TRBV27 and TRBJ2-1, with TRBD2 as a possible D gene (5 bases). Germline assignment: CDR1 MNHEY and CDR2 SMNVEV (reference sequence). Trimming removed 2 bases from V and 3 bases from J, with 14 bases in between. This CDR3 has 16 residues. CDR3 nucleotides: TGTGCCAGCAGTTTACAACCGAGACTATACTACAATGAGCAGTTCTTC. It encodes CASSLQPRLYYNEQFF.

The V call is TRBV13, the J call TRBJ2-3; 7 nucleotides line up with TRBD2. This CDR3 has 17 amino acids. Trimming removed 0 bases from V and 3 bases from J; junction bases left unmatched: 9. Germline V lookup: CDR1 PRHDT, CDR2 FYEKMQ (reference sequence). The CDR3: CASSLGLREGTTDTQYF. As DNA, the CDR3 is TGTGCCAGCAGCTTAGGCCTGAGGGAGGGCACGACAGATACGCAGTATTTT.

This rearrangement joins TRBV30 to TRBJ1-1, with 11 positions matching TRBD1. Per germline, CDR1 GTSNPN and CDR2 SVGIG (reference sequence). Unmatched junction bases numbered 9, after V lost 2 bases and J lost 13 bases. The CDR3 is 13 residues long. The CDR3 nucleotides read TGTGCCTGGAGTCCAGGGACAGGGGGAAAAGTTTTCTTT. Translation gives CAWSPGTGGKVFF.

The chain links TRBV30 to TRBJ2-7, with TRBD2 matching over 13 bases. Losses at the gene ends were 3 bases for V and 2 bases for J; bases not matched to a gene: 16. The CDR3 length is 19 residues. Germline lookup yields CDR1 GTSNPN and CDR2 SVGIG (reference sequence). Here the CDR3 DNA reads TGTGCCTGGAGCGCCTATAGGACTAGCGGGAGTAAGAGGACCTACGAGCAGTACTTC. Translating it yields CAWSAYRTSGSKRTYEQYF.

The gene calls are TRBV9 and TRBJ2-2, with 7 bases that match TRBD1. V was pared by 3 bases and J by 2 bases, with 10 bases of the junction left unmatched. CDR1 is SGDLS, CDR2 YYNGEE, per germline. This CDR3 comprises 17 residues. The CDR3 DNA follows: TGTGCCAGCAGCGGGAACGTAACAGGGGCCAACACCGGGGAGCTGTTTTTT. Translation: CASSGNVTGANTGELFF.

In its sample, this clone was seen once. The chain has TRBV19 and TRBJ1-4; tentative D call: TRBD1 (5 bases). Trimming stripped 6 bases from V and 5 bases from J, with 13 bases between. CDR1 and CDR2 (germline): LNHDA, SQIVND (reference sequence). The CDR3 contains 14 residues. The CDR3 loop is CASRFGQTNEKLFF. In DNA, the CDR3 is TGTGCCAGTAGGTTTGGACAAACAAATGAAAAACTGTTTTTT.

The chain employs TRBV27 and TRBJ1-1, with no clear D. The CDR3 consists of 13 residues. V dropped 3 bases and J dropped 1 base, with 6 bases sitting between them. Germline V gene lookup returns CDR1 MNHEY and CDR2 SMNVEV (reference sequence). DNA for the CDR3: TGTGCCAGCAGTTTCAACGGGAACACTGAAGCTTTCTTT. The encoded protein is CASSFNGNTEAFF.

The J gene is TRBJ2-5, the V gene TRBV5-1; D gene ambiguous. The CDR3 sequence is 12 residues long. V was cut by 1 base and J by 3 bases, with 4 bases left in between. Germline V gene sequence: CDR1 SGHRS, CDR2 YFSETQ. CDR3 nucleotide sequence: TGCGCCAGCAGCTTGCCTAAAGAGACCCAGTACTTC. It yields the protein CASSLPKETQYF.

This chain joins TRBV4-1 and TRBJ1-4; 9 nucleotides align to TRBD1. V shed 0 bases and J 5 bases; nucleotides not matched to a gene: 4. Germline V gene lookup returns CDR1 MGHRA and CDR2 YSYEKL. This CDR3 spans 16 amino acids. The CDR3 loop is CASSQESGQGNEKLFF. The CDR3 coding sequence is TGCGCCAGCAGCCAAGAATCGGGACAGGGAAATGAAAAACTGTTTTTT.

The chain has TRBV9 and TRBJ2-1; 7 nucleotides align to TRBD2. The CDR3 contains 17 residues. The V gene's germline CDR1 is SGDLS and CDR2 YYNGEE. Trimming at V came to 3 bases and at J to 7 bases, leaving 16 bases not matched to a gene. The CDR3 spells CASSAGASAGLGNEQFF. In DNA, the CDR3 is TGTGCCAGCAGCGCTGGGGCGTCAGCGGGATTAGGAAATGAGCAGTTCTTC.

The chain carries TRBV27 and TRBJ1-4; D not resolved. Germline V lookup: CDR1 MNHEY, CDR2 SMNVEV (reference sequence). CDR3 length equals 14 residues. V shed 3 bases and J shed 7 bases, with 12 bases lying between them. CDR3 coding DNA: TGTGCCAGCAGTTTCGGAAACCAGCGTGAAAAACTGTTTTTT. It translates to CASSFGNQREKLFF.

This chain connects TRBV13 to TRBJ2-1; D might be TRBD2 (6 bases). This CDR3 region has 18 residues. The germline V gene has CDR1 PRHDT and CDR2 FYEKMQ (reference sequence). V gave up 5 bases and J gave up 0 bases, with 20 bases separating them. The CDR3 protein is CASSARSMAGISYNEQFF. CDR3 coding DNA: TGTGCCAGCAGCGCAAGGTCTATGGCGGGGATCTCCTACAATGAGCAGTTCTTC.

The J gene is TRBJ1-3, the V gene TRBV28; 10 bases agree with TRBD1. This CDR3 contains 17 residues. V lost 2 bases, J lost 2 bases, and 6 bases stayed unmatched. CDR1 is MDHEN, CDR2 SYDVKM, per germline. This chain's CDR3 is CASSLLRTGGTGNTIYF. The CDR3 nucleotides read TGTGCCAGCAGTTTACTGCGGACAGGGGGGACTGGAAACACCATATATTTT.

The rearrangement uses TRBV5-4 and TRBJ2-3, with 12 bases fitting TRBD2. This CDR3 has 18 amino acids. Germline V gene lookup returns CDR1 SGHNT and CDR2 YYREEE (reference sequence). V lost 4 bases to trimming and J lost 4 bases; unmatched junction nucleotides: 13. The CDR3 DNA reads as TGTGCCAGCAGCGCCGCGGGACTAGCGGGCCAAGAGGCAGATACGCAGTATTTT. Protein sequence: CASSAAGLAGQEADTQYF.

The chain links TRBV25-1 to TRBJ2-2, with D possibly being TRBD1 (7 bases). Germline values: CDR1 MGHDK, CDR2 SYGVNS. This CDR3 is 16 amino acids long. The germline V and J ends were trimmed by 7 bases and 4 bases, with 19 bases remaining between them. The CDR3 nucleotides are TGTGCCAGCACCCCAAGGGGGCGGGACCCCACCGGGGAGCTGTTTTTT. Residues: CASTPRGRDPTGELFF.

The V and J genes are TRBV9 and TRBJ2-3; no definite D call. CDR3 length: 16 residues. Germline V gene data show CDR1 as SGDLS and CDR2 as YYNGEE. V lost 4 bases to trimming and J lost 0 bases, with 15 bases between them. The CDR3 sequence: CASSPHRTPSTDTQYF. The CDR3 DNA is TGTGCCAGCAGCCCTCACAGAACTCCTAGCACAGATACGCAGTATTTT.